This TCR beta chain was retrieved from a study of shared clonotypes between healthy human individuals (dated by TCRdb to 2018 to 2020). Study-wide context: A few men and a couple of women, aged 18 to 49 years, made up the cohort. Per donor, leukapheresis produced somewhere between about 0.9 and 9.5 billion PBMCs. For each donor, three plates each were used for CD4 naive and CD4 memory, two plates were used for CD8 naive, and one plate was used for CD8 memory. To increase sequencing depth and limit assay-specific biases, different laboratories used diverse techniques to prepare libraries and sequence TCR repertoires. To estimate repertoire size and how much clonotype sharing occurs between individuals, the study deeply sequenced the blood TCR repertoires of roughly 5 healthy adults. Overall results and qualifications from the work: Even with the large sequencing depth, rarefaction of the sorted-subset datasets indicated that sequencing was incomplete. Clonotypes shared by all four sorted-subset donors showed higher generation probabilities than non-shared clonotypes. Sampling was restricted to blood, and TCR repertoires in tissue are likely to differ from TCR repertoires in blood. Naive subsets generally had larger estimated clonotype richness than memory subsets did. When a handful of donors were compared, the shared fraction of clonotypes was around 4.6% for naive CD4, roughly 3.4% for naive CD8, 2.3% for memory CD4, and about 0.36% for memory CD8. Pairwise subsampling indicated that sequencing depth was expected to affect the degree of clonotype sharing among donors. The genetic and exposure-history diversity represented was limited by the small number of donors.

Donors were healthy HIV-negative adults with no recently reported acute infections or vaccinations. Only Caucasian adults living in Nashville, Tennessee, USA were represented among the donors. CD4+ T cells were enriched through magnetic negative selection, after which naive cells were positively selected on CD45RA and the remaining negative fraction served as the memory subset. Blood was collected by leukapheresis, and PBMCs were isolated by Ficoll-Histopaque density gradient centrifugation and then cryopreserved in liquid nitrogen vapor phase. Analytical flow cytometry was used to check the purity and quantity of each magnetically sorted T cell population. From each sorted fraction, genomic DNA was isolated and quantified by UV absorbance on a Nanodrop 2000c. TCR CDR3 regions were amplified from genomic DNA by multiplex PCR using the deep immunoSEQ assay. Genomic DNA extracted from each cell subset was distributed evenly over all wells of several immunoSEQ 96-well plates, and each plate served as one replicate. For sorted subsets, roughly 200 ng of genomic DNA, equivalent to 30,000 or so T cell genomes, went into each replicate PCR. Purified libraries were quantified with a Qubit 3.0 fluorometer, sized on a Bioanalyzer 2100, and re-quantified with the KAPA Library Quantification kit. Every immunoSEQ 96-well plate was sequenced on a dedicated single-read 150-cycle Illumina NextSeq 550 flow cell. In the paper's pipeline: Because only junctional sequences without quality scores were contained in the immunoSEQ output, filtering matching that applied to full-length reads could not be performed. Sequences were annotated with PyIR, a Python wrapper for IgBLAST v1.9, using IMGT germline references to assign V/J genes and CDR3. Reads were filtered out if the reads had weak V/J assignments (E-value above 1e-6), no CDR3, stop codons, out-of-frame junctions, or ambiguous translated residues. A V3J clonotype was defined by an identical inferred V gene, J gene, and CDR3 amino acid sequence. Percentage overlap between repertoires was computed as shared unique clonotypes divided by the size of the smaller repertoire. Richness of each repertoire was evaluated using RTK rarefaction, the Chao1 estimator, and Recon v2.1 estimates of unobserved clonotypes. Generation probabilities for all TCRbeta clonotypes obtained by the gDNA method from a handful of donors were computed using OLGA. TCRdb provides this immuneACCESS table in a form limited to in-frame rearrangements. Some clones are lacking; in checked studies, under half of them reflect an unresolved V gene, and why the rest are absent is not known. From that table come the V and J calls and clone size; the DNA was used to work out D and trimming. The sample contains 2 million to 2.5 million clones, approximately 95% of them found a single time. Jointly, the top ten make up approximately 0.4% of the sample.

Reading the germline V gene gives CDR1 SGHTA and CDR2 FQGNSA. Cut back by 1 base and 5 bases, the V and J ends lie 21 bases apart. Inclusive of the bounding cysteine and phenylalanine, the CDR3 is 17 residues long. Only the CDR3 DNA stays, 51 bases, in frame from base 1. With respect to this clone: Its antigen has not been determined. Qualities for individual bases were not recorded, and no much larger clone is one base off.

Sequenced input: naive CD4+ T cells from PBMCs. The meaning of the sample's cell subset or site label: CD45RA+ positively selected. The chain uses TRBV7-2 and TRBJ2-7, with the D gene call left open. The clonotype was recovered from a man younger than 35 in good health. Some clones in this sample may be carry-over from other donors' samples. The CDR3 in this case is CASSLVPLGEYRNEQYF. The base sequence is TGTGCCAGCAGCTTAGTACCTCTTGGGGAATATAGGAACGAGCAGTACTTC.